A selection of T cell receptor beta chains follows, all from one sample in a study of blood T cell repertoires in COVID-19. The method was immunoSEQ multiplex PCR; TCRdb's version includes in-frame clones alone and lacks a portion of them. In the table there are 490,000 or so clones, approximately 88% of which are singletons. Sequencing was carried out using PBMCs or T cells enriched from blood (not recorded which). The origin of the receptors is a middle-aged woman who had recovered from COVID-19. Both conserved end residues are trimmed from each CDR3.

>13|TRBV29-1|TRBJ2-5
SVEGHRTGPTDQY
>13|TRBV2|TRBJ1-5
ASSEARGINQPQH
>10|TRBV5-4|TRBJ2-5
ACQTGGQTQY
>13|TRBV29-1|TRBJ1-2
SVDSLREGEYGYT
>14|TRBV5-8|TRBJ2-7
ASSSPGQGAFNEQY
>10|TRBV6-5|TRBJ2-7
ASSYEAYEQY
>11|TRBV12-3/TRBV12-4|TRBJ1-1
ASSFTGNTEAF
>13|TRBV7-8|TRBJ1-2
ASSPGRDSNYGYT
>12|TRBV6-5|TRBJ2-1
ASSRSGSNNEQF
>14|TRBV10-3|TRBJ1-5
AIRASDGDSNQPQH
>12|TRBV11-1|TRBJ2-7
ASSFPEGRVEQY
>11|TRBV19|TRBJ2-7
ASRDRASYEQY
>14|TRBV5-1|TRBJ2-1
ASSRSSGDGGNEQF
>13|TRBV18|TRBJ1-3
ASTPRDSSGNTIY
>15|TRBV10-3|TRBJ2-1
AISGGTRGTSYNEQF
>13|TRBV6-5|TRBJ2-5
ASTHAGTGRETQY
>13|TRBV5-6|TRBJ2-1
ASSYPGRANNEQF
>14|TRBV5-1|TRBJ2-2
ASSGLAGGGTGELF
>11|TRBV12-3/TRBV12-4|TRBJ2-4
ASSASGKDIQY
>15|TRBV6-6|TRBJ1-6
ASSRGQLISYNSPLH
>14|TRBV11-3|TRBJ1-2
ASSLRDGNLNYGYT
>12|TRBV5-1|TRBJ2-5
ASRGGRAVETQY
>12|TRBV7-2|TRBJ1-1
ASSLVPRNTEAF
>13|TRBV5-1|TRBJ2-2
ASSLDRTGAGELF
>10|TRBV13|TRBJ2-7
ASSQLQGALY
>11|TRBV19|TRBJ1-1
ASSVDRDTEAF
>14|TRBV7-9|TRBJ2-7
ASSFPKSGSSYEQY
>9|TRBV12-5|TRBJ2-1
ASGFSDEQF
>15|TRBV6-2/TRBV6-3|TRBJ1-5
ASSRGQGPYSNQPQH
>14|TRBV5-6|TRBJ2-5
ASSWGGTSGQETQY
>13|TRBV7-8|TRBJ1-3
ASSLLGHTGNTIY
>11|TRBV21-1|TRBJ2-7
ASSKVTRHEQY
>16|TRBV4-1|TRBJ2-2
ASSLRTSGRANTGELF
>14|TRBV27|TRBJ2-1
ASSLGPITGYNEQF
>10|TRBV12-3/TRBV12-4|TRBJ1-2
ASSVDSYGYT
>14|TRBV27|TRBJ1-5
ASSLSNRGLNQPQH
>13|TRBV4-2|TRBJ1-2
ASSRNKEDSYGYT
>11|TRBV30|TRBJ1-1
AWSGTGGTEAF
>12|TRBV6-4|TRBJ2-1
ASRPGLADNEQF
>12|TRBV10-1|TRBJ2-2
ASRQGPNTGELF
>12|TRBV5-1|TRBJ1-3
ASSLDTPGNTIY
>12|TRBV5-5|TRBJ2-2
ASSIDRPTGELF
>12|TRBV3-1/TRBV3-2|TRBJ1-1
ASSQVTGDTEAF
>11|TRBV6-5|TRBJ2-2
ASSYASYGELF
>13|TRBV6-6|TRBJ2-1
ASSIAGPEYNEQF
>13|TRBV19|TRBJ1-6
ASSKVRGSNSPLH
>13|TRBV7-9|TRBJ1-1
ASSSSGTGTTEAF
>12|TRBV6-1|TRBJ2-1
ASSDRGWNNEQF
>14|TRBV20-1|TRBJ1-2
SASSIGTIANYGYT
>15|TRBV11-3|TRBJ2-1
ASSSQPGTSGNNEQF
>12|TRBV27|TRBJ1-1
ASTPRPGNTEAF
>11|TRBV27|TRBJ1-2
ASSLTAYYGYT
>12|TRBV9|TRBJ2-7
ASSAWTGVEEQY
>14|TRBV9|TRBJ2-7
ASSRLAGGLIYEQY